This T cell receptor beta chain appears in the sequencing data of a study of regulatory T cells in long-lasting Graves disease. Regarding the study as a whole: Persistent patients had a count of shared public clonotypes (roughly 2,500) that exceeded that of new patients (about 930). Persistent disease samples used TRBV28, TRBJ1-2 and TRBJ2-5 preferentially. The study found lower TCR diversity in persistent Graves' patients than in newly diagnosed ones.

CDR3-region Arm-PCR and iRepertoire HTBI primers produced the TCR beta libraries. The authors' processing: Sequenced samples collectively carried approximately 58 TRBV and some 15 TRBJ segments. TCRdb reprocessed the multiplex PCR reads via MiXCR and lists one record per CDR3 protein. The V and J calls and clone size come from TCRdb's table, not from the authors' own analysis. Seen here are fewer than 600,000 distinct CDR3 sequences, about 20% observed once, and the top ten hold around 13%. CDR1 is SGDLS, CDR2 YYNGEE, per germline. There are 14 residues in the CDR3. The time point was: persistent/refractory GD, antithyroid drugs over 5 years with positive TRAb. Extracted RNA from PBMCs served as the source of the TCR library. As for this clonotype: Its cognate antigen is unknown. This clone may be a read error of a much larger clone one base away.

The sample in question was peripheral blood mononuclear cells (PBMCs), obtained when the disease was refractory, from a patient treated with antithyroid drugs. This chain uses TRBV9 with TRBJ1-1; D perhaps matches TRBD1 (5 bases). This TCR was recovered from a female donor with Graves disease. CDR3 sequence: CASSVERQGTGAFF. As DNA, the CDR3 is TGTGCCAGCAGCGTAGAACGCCAAGGGACTGGAGCTTTCTTT.